This is a list of T cell receptor beta chains from one sample in a study of T cell changes during pregnancy in multiple sclerosis. TCRdb keeps only in-frame clones here, not all; method: immunoSEQ multiplex PCR. The profile shows 45,000 or so clones, 88% of them singletons. Material: CD8+ T cells from peripheral blood mononuclear cells, obtained after pregnancy. The receptors shown here come from a female donor in good health, enrolled as a control in a pregnancy study. Each CDR3 is given with its conserved first and last residue. A D gene is named only where the DNA matches it firmly. Clone size is shown for a subset of rows, as once, few, many or a class of expanded clone.

TRBV19	NA	NA	TRBJ2-7	TGTGCCAGTAGCGACTATTCCTACGAGCAGTACTTC	CASSDYSYEQYF
TRBV9	NA	TRBD1	TRBJ2-1	TGTGCCAGCAGCGGACAGGGCAATGAGCAGTTCTTC	CASSGQGNEQFF
TRBV4-3	NA	TRBD1	TRBJ1-2	TGCGCCAGCAGCCAAGACACCGACAGGGGCATTAATGGCTACACCTTC	CASSQDTDRGINGYTF
TRBV7-9	NA	TRBD2	TRBJ2-5	TGTGCCAGCAGCCCCCCCTACGGGGGGGAAGAGACCCAGTACTTC	CASSPPYGGEETQYF
TRBV7-7	NA	TRBD2	TRBJ2-1	TGTGCTAGCAGCTCGGGGGGGGTGCCGAATGAGCAGTTCTTC	CASSSGGVPNEQFF
TRBV28	NA	NA	TRBJ1-1	TGTGCCAGCAGAGAAACTTCTGAAGCTTTCTTT	CASRETSEAFF
TRBV11-3	few	NA	TRBJ2-3	TGTGCCAGCAGCTTAGACCCCAGCGCAGATACGCAGTATTTT	CASSLDPSADTQYF
TRBV28	NA	TRBD1	TRBJ1-2	TGTGCCAGCAGTTCGCAGGGGGTCCCATATAACTATGGCTACACCTTC	CASSSQGVPYNYGYTF
TRBV28	NA	NA	TRBJ1-5	TGTGCCAGCAGTTCCCGAGGAGGCGATCAGCCCCAGCATTTT	CASSSRGGDQPQHF
TRBV30	NA	NA	TRBJ1-2	TGTGCCTGGGGCACGACAGCCTTCTATGGCTACACCTTC	CAWGTTAFYGYTF
TRBV2	NA	TRBD1	TRBJ2-3	TGTGCCAGCAGTGCTGGAGTCAGGGGGCCCCTCACAGATACGCAGTATTTT	CASSAGVRGPLTDTQYF
TRBV6-5	NA	NA	TRBJ1-1	TGTGCCAGCCAAGGAGGGGTTAGGGCTGAAGCTTTCTTT	CASQGGVRAEAFF
TRBV4-3	NA	NA	TRBJ2-7	TGCGCCAGCAGCCAAGTGGGAGAGGGGAGGCAAAACGAGCAGTACTTC	CASSQVGEGRQNEQYF
TRBV19	NA	TRBD1	TRBJ2-2	TGTGCCAGTAGTCAATCCGGGACAGGGGACACCGGGGAGCTGTTTTTT	CASSQSGTGDTGELFF
TRBV19	NA	NA	TRBJ2-1	TGTGCCAGTAGGGGGGCAGGGGACAAGAATGAGCAGTTCTTC	CASRGAGDKNEQFF
TRBV5-6	few	NA	TRBJ1-2	TGTGCCAGCAGCTTGCGGGACATAGATGGCTACACCTTC	CASSLRDIDGYTF
TRBV11-2	NA	NA	TRBJ1-3	TGTGCCAGCAGCTTGTACAGGGATGAGTCTGGAAACACCATATATTTT	CASSLYRDESGNTIYF
TRBV5-5	NA	TRBD1	TRBJ2-1	TGTGCCAGCTCCCCCGGGACAGTACAGTTCTTC	CASSPGTVQFF
TRBV5-6	NA	NA	TRBJ1-6	TGTGCCAGCAGCTTGCACAGCTATAATTCACCCCTCCACTTT	CASSLHSYNSPLHF
TRBV9	NA	TRBD1	TRBJ2-3	TGTGCCAGCAGCGAGATGGGGGACAGGGAAAAAGCCGATACGCAGTATTTT	CASSEMGDREKADTQYF
TRBV27	once	NA	TRBJ1-2	TGTGCCAGCAGTTCCAGCCCCCTACAGGGTAACTATGGCTACACCTTC	CASSSSPLQGNYGYTF
TRBV4-3	NA	NA	TRBJ2-1	TGCGCCAGCAGCCAAGATCGGAGAACCCTCAATGAGCAGTTCTTC	CASSQDRRTLNEQFF
TRBV4-3	few	TRBD1	TRBJ1-1	TGCGCCAGCAGCAACCGGGACAGGGGCACTGAAGCTTTCTTT	CASSNRDRGTEAFF
TRBV4-1	once	NA	TRBJ2-7	TGCGCCAGCACCCAAGGTACAGGGAGCTCCTACGAGCAGTACTTC	CASTQGTGSSYEQYF
TRBV7-3	NA	NA	TRBJ1-2	TGTGCCAGCAGCCCCAATAGGGGCTTCTATGGCTACACCTTC	CASSPNRGFYGYTF
TRBV27	few	NA	TRBJ1-6	TGTGCCAGCAGTTCACTGGAGGGGTATAATTCACCCCTCCACTTT	CASSSLEGYNSPLHF
TRBV27	NA	TRBD1	TRBJ2-7	TGTGCCAGCAGTTCAGGGGGCTCCTACGAGCAGTACTTC	CASSSGGSYEQYF
TRBV12-5	NA	NA	TRBJ2-7	TGTGCTAGTGGGCCCAGGGGTCCCTACGAGCAGTACTTC	CASGPRGPYEQYF
TRBV21-1	NA	NA	TRBJ2-7	TGTGCCAGCAGCTCCGCCCGGGGGACCCGGGACGACTACGAGCAGTACTTC	CASSSARGTRDDYEQYF
TRBV14	NA	NA	TRBJ2-2	TGTGCCAGCAGCCAAGCCCCGACCGGGGAGCTGTTTTTT	CASSQAPTGELFF
TRBV19	NA	NA	TRBJ2-5	TGTGCCAGTAGTATAGATGGGGAGGAGACCCAGTACTTC	CASSIDGEETQYF
TRBV5-6	NA	NA	TRBJ1-1	TGTGCCAGTCGGCCCATCGGGGTGCGGAACACTGAAGCTTTCTTT	CASRPIGVRNTEAFF
TRBV30	NA	NA	TRBJ2-3	TGTGCCTGGAGTGTAGCTCAGCCCGGGGATACGCAGTATTTT	CAWSVAQPGDTQYF
TRBV6-4	NA	NA	TRBJ2-3	TGTGCCAGCAGTGACTCGAAATGGGAGACGGATACGCAGTATTTT	CASSDSKWETDTQYF
TRBV6-5	NA	NA	TRBJ2-1	TGTGCCAGCAGTGCGGACAATTTGGGTTACAATGAGCAGTTCTTC	CASSADNLGYNEQFF
TRBV2	once	TRBD1	TRBJ1-5	TGTGCCAGCAGTAACCCCGGGACAGGGGGGGAACAGCCCCAGCATTTT	CASSNPGTGGEQPQHF
TRBV19	NA	NA	TRBJ1-5	TGTGCCAGTAGTATAGTATCGACAGGATGGAGCAATCAGCCCCAGCATTTT	CASSIVSTGWSNQPQHF
TRBV18	NA	NA	TRBJ1-2	TGTGCCAGCTCACCACCTTCAGGGACAGGCTACACCTTC	CASSPPSGTGYTF
TRBV6-1	once	TRBD2	TRBJ2-7	TGTGCCAGCAGTGATACGGCTAGCGGGGGGTCCTACGAGCAGTACTTC	CASSDTASGGSYEQYF
TRBV15	NA	TRBD1	TRBJ2-7	TGTGCCACCAGCAGTTACAGGGGCGGCACCTACGAGCAGTACTTC	CATSSYRGGTYEQYF
TRBV5-6	once	NA	TRBJ1-2	TGTGCCAGCAGCTTGGTTCCCGACGGGAATGGCTACACCTTC	CASSLVPDGNGYTF
TRBV6-5	once	TRBD1	TRBJ1-2	TGTGCCAGCAGGGAAGGACAGGACTATGGCTACACCTTC	CASREGQDYGYTF
TRBV6-4	NA	NA	TRBJ2-4	TGTGCCAGCAGTATCCGGGGAACCAAAAACATTCAGTACTTC	CASSIRGTKNIQYF
TRBV27	NA	NA	TRBJ1-5	TGTGCCAGCAGCCCAGACTGGGATCAGCCCCAGCATTTT	CASSPDWDQPQHF
TRBV13	once	TRBD1	TRBJ2-1	TGTGCCAGCAGCTCCAGGACAGGGGTCCGCAAGCAGTTCTTC	CASSSRTGVRKQFF
TRBV14	NA	NA	TRBJ1-5	TGTGCCAGCAGCCGGGACAATAGCAATCAGCCCCAGCATTTT	CASSRDNSNQPQHF
TRBV27	NA	NA	TRBJ1-2	TGTGCCAGCAGACAAGCTAACTATGGCTACACCTTC	CASRQANYGYTF
TRBV27	NA	NA	TRBJ1-6	TGTGCCAGCAGTCCTGGGCAGGGTTTAAGGGGTTATAATTCACCCCTCCACTTT	CASSPGQGLRGYNSPLHF
TRBV10-3	NA	TRBD2	TRBJ2-2	TGTGCCATCAGTCGGACTAGCGGGGGGGTCGCCGGGGAGCTGTTTTTT	CAISRTSGGVAGELFF
TRBV19	NA	NA	TRBJ2-4	TGTGCCAGTACCCAGGGTGTAGGCAAAAACATTCAGTACTTC	CASTQGVGKNIQYF
TRBV4-1	NA	NA	TRBJ1-4	TGCGCCAGCAGCCTTATGGACAGTAATGAAAAACTGTTTTTT	CASSLMDSNEKLFF
TRBV19	NA	NA	TRBJ2-7	TGTGCCAGTAGTCCAGACGGGGGTCTAACCTACGAGCAGTACTTC	CASSPDGGLTYEQYF
TRBV9	NA	TRBD2	TRBJ2-1	TGTGCCAGCATGGCTTCGGGGGGATCCTACAATGAGCAGTTCTTC	CASMASGGSYNEQFF
TRBV15	NA	TRBD1	TRBJ2-5	TGTGCCACTTGGACAGGGGAGACCCAGTACTTC	CATWTGETQYF